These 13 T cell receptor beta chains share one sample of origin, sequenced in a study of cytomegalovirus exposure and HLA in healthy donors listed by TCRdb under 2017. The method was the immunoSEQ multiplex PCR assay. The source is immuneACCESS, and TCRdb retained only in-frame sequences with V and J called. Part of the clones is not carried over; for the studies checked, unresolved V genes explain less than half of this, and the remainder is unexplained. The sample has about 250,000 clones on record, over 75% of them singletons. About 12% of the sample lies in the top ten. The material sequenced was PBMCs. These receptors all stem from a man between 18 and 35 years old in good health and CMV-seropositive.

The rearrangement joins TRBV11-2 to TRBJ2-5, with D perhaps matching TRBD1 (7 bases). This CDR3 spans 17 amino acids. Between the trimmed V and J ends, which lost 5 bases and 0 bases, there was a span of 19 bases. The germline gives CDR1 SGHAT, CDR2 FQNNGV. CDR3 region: CASSPQRRGRYQETQYF. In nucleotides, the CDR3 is TGTGCCAGCAGCCCCCAGAGGAGGGGGCGGTACCAAGAGACCCAGTACTTC.

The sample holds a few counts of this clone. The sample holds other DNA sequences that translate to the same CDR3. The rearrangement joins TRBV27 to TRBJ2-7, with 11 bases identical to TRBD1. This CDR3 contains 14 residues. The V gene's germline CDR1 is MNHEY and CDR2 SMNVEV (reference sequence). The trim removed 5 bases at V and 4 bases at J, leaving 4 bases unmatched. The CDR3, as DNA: TGTGCCAGCAGTCTCCGGGACAGGGGGTACGAGCAGTACTTC. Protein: CASSLRDRGYEQYF.

CDR3 in DNA: TGTGCCAGCAGCGGGACGAACACCGGGGAGCTGTTTTTT. It is translated as CASSGTNTGELFF. The chain couples TRBV9 to TRBJ2-2, with no clear D. This CDR3 is 13 amino acids long. Between the trimmed V and J ends, which lost 3 bases and 0 bases, there was a span of 3 bases. Germline-derived CDR1 and CDR2 are SGDLS and YYNGEE.

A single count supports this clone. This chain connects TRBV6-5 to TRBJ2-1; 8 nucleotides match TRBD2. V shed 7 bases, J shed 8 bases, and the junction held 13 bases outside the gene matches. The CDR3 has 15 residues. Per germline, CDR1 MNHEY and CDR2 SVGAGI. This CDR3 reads CASKAGGGVSDEQFF. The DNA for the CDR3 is TGTGCCAGCAAGGCGGGAGGCGGGGTGAGCGATGAGCAGTTCTTC.

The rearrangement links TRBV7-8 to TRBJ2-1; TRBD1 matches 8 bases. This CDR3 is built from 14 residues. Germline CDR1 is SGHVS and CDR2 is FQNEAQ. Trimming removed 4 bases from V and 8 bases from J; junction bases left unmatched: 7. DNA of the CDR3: TGTGCCAGCAGCTCCTGGACAGGGATGTATGAGCAGTTCTTC. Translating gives CASSSWTGMYEQFF.

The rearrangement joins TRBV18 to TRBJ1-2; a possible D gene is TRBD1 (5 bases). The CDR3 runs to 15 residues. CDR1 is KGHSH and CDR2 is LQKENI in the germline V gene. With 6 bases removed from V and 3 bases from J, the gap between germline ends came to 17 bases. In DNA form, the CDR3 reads TGTGCCAGCTCGCGCACAGGTTTCGGGGACTATGGCTACACCTTC. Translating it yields CASSRTGFGDYGYTF.

CDR3 coding DNA: TGCGCCAGCAGTCCTTCAGGGGGGCAGAGCGAGCAGTACTTC. Its protein product is CASSPSGGQSEQYF. V usage is TRBV10-2 and J usage is TRBJ2-7; TRBD1 is a possible D gene (7 bases). The CDR3 runs to 14 residues. Trimming removed 5 bases from V and 6 bases from J, with 17 bases in between. The germline CDR1 and CDR2 sequences are WSHSY and SAAADI.

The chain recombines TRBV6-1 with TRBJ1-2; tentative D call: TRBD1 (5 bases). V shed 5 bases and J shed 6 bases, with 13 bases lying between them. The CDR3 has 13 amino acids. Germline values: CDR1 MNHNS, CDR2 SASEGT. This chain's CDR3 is CASSPRDSHGYTF. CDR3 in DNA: TGTGCCAGCAGTCCTCGTGACAGCCATGGCTACACCTTC.

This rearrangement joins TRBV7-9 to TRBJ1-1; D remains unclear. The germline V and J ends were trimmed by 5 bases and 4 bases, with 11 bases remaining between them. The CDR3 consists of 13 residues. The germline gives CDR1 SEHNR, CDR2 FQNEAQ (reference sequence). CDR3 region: CASSLRTVTEAFF. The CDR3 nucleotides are TGTGCCAGCAGCCTCAGGACGGTCACTGAAGCTTTCTTT. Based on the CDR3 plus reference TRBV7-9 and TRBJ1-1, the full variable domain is DTGVSQNPRHKITKRGQNVTFRCDPISEHNRLYWYRQTLGQGPEFLTYFQNEAQLEKSRLLSDRFSAERPKGSFSTLEIQRTEQGDSAMYLCASSLRTVTEAFFGQGTRLTVV.

The CDR3 loop reads CASSFLASSYNEQFF. In DNA, the CDR3 is TGTGCCAGCAGCTTTCTGGCGAGCTCCTACAATGAGCAGTTCTTC. The rearrangement uses TRBV7-3 and TRBJ2-1; D unclear. Germline CDR1 reads SGHTA; CDR2 reads FQGTGA. The ends were cut back, 3 bases at V and 0 bases at J, with 9 bases in the middle. The CDR3 has 15 amino acids.

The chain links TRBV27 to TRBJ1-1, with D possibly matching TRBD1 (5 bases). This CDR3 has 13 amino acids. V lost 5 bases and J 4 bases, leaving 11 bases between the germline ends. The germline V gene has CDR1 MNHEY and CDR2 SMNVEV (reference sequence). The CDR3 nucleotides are TGTGCCAGCAGTCCTTACGACAGCACTGAAGCTTTCTTT. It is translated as CASSPYDSTEAFF.

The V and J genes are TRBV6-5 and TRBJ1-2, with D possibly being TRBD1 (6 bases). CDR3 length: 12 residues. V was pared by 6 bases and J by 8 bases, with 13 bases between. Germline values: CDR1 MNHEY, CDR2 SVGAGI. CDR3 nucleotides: TGTGCCAGCAGCGGGACATCGAAGGGCTACACCTTC. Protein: CASSGTSKGYTF.

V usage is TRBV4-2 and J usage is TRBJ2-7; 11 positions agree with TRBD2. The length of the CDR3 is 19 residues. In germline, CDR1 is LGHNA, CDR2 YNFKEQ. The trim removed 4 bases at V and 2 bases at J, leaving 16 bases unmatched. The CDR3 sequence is CASSRIGALAGEETYEQYF. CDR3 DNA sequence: TGTGCCAGCAGCCGGATAGGGGCACTAGCGGGAGAGGAAACCTACGAGCAGTACTTC.